Listed below are T cell receptor beta chains from one sample, sequenced in a study of blood T cell repertoires in COVID-19. Only in-frame clones appear in the TCRdb table, and some are missing; sequencing was by immunoSEQ multiplex PCR. The top ten clones hold around 2.4% of a sample with 290,000 or so clones, about 89% of them seen once. The sample taken for sequencing was PBMCs or T cells enriched from blood (not recorded which). The receptors here all came from a woman aged 18-35 years who had recovered from COVID-19. Each CDR3 is given with its conserved first and last residue. The D gene is left open where the match is weak. Size is omitted from some rows. Given values are once, few, many or a class for expanded clones.

length: 17
size: few
V: TRBV4-3
D: TRBD1
J: TRBJ1-3
DNA: TGCGCCAGCAGCCAACTGTCATCCAGGGGGACTGGAAACACCATATATTTT
CDR3: CASSQLSSRGTGNTIYF

length: 19
size: .
V: TRBV7-9
D: TRBD1
J: TRBJ2-6
DNA: TGTGCCAGCAGGTGGACACCGGGACAGCCTCCCTCTGGGGCCAACGTCCTGACTTTC
CDR3: CASRWTPGQPPSGANVLTF

length: 17
size: .
V: TRBV7-9
D: TRBD1
J: TRBJ1-3
DNA: TGTGCCACGGACTTGGGACAGGGTGCCGGGACTGGAAACACCATATATTTT
CDR3: CATDLGQGAGTGNTIYF

length: 14
size: .
V: TRBV11-3
D: .
J: TRBJ2-1
DNA: TGTGCCAGCAGCTTAGTAGGGGTGGTCAATGAGCAGTTCTTC
CDR3: CASSLVGVVNEQFF

length: 13
size: .
V: TRBV19
D: .
J: TRBJ2-1
DNA: TGTGCCAGTAGTAGCGGGTCTTACAATGAGCAGTTCTTC
CDR3: CASSSGSYNEQFF

length: 16
size: .
V: TRBV10-1
D: .
J: TRBJ2-2
DNA: TGCGCCAGCAGTGAGTCTCTCCCCGAGCGGACCGGGGAGCTGTTTTTT
CDR3: CASSESLPERTGELFF

length: 14
size: .
V: TRBV7-2
D: .
J: TRBJ2-7
DNA: TGTGCCAGCAGCTATACGACAGGAGTCTACGAGCAGTACTTC
CDR3: CASSYTTGVYEQYF

length: 12
size: few
V: TRBV5-4
D: .
J: TRBJ1-2
DNA: TGTGCCAGCAGCGCGGGTGGCTATGGCTACACCTTC
CDR3: CASSAGGYGYTF

length: 19
size: .
V: TRBV19
D: TRBD1
J: TRBJ1-4
DNA: TGTGCCAGTAGTATAGAATCAAGGACAGGGGGCAGCATGGATGAAAAACTGTTTTTT
CDR3: CASSIESRTGGSMDEKLFF

length: 17
size: .
V: TRBV7-5
D: .
J: TRBJ2-3
DNA: TGTGTCAGAAGCTTAGTCTTTCTGCTGGAGGAGGCAGATACGCAGTATTTT
CDR3: CVRSLVFLLEEADTQYF

length: 15
size: .
V: TRBV7-6
D: TRBD1
J: TRBJ1-1
DNA: TGTGCCAGCAGCTCAGGGGGACAGGGGAGCACTGAAGCTTTCTTT
CDR3: CASSSGGQGSTEAFF

length: 14
size: .
V: TRBV7-2
D: .
J: TRBJ1-6
DNA: TGTGCCAGCAGCTTATACAGGGCTAATTCACCCCTCCACTTT
CDR3: CASSLYRANSPLHF

length: 14
size: .
V: TRBV5-4
D: .
J: TRBJ1-2
DNA: TGTGCCACCGAAGCTAACAGGGAATCGCATGGCTACACCTTC
CDR3: CATEANRESHGYTF

length: 16
size: .
V: TRBV28
D: TRBD1
J: TRBJ1-1
DNA: TGTGCCAGCAGCCAGGGACAGGGGTTTTCCGACACTGAAGCTTTCTTT
CDR3: CASSQGQGFSDTEAFF

length: 14
size: once
V: TRBV19
D: .
J: TRBJ1-2
DNA: TGTGCCAGTAGTTCAGGGCCCGGGAACTATGGCTACACCTTC
CDR3: CASSSGPGNYGYTF

length: 16
size: .
V: TRBV19
D: .
J: TRBJ2-5
DNA: TGTGCCAGTAGTACATACTACTCCCAGTACCAAGAGACCCAGTACTTC
CDR3: CASSTYYSQYQETQYF

length: 13
size: .
V: TRBV12-3/TRBV12-4
D: .
J: TRBJ2-2
DNA: TGTGCCAGCAGTTTAGGCGACACCGGGGAGCTGTTTTTT
CDR3: CASSLGDTGELFF

length: 16
size: .
V: TRBV6-2/TRBV6-3
D: TRBD1
J: TRBJ1-5
DNA: TGTGCCAGCAGTTCCGGGACAGGGTTCGAAAATCAGCCCCAGCATTTT
CDR3: CASSSGTGFENQPQHF

length: 17
size: .
V: TRBV28
D: TRBD1
J: TRBJ1-1
DNA: TGTGCCAGCAGTACTACGGCCCGGGACAGGGTTAACACTGAAGCTTTCTTT
CDR3: CASSTTARDRVNTEAFF

length: 12
size: .
V: TRBV11-2
D: .
J: TRBJ2-5
DNA: TGTGCCAGCAGCCCAATCCCAGAGACCCAGTACTTC
CDR3: CASSPIPETQYF

length: 13
size: .
V: TRBV29-1
D: .
J: TRBJ1-1
DNA: TGCAGCGTTGGTAACGGGAAGAACACTGAAGCTTTCTTT
CDR3: CSVGNGKNTEAFF

length: 14
size: .
V: TRBV7-8
D: .
J: TRBJ1-3
DNA: TGTGCCAGCACCCCGCGGGGTATTGGAAACACCATATATTTT
CDR3: CASTPRGIGNTIYF